This T cell receptor (beta chain) is drawn from a study of cytomegalovirus exposure and HLA in healthy donors. In the study overall: A prior analysis found 100 million to 140 million unique TCR beta sequences from around 180 million T cells. Findings and limits, study-wide: The study labeled 164 TCR beta chains cytomegalovirus-associated. Accurate prediction of HLA-A and HLA-B alleles (for most subjects) was reportedly achieved from TCR beta sequences. Roughly even sequencing depth across donors was the assumption behind the presence/absence analyses.

Of note for this clone: Its antigen is currently unknown.

CDR1 is SGHTA and CDR2 is FQGNSA in the germline V gene. Trimming took 4 bases from V and 8 from J; bases not matched to a gene: 13. The CDR3 sequence is 17 residues long. PCR was performed using 60 Vbeta and 13 Jbeta primers. Sequencing was performed with immunoSEQ multiplex PCR; in TCRdb, only in-frame clones are kept and a portion is missing. The table includes about 100,000 clones, roughly three quarters detected once. The V gene is TRBV7-2, the J gene TRBJ2-1; 11 bases map to TRBD2. This receptor was identified in a man aged 40-55 years in good health and CMV-seronegative. The sequencing sample was made of PBMCs. This CDR3 reads CASSSGRLAGGDDEQFF. In DNA, the CDR3 is TGTGCCAGCAGCTCCGGACGGCTAGCGGGGGGCGACGATGAGCAGTTCTTC.